Sequencing of this T cell receptor (beta chain) was carried out in a study of patients and donors after allogeneic stem cell transplantation. Per the germline V gene, CDR1 is MGHDK and CDR2 is SYGVNS. The CDR3 covers 15 residues. V gave up 8 bases and J gave up 7 bases, with 21 bases separating them. MiXCR, applied by TCRdb to the RT-PCR reads, yields one record per CDR3 protein. The table includes about 410,000 distinct CDR3 sequences, roughly 17% detected once. The source is a human donor who was either an allogeneic HSCT recipient or a stem cell or donor lymphocyte infusion donor (not recorded which). It is not recorded whose cells these are; they may come from a transplant donor. This chain connects TRBV25-1 to TRBJ2-1, with a weak D call TRBD2 (6 bases). Sequencing used blood, either unsorted or a sorted T cell fraction (not recorded which). Here the CDR3 reads CASLVPGGMSNEQFF. The CDR3 bases are TGTGCCAGCCTAGTACCGGGCGGGATGTCTAATGAGCAGTTCTTC.